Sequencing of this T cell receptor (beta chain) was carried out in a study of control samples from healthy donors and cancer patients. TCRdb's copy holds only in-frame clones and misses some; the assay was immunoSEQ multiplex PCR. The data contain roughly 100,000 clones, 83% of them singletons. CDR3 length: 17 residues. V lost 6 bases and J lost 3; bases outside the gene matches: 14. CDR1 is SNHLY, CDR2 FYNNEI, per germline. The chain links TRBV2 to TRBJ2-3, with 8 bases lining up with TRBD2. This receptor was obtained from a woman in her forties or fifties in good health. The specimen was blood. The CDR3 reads CASRARSLAGKTDTQYF. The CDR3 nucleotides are TGTGCCAGCAGGGCTAGGTCGCTAGCGGGTAAAACAGATACGCAGTATTTT.